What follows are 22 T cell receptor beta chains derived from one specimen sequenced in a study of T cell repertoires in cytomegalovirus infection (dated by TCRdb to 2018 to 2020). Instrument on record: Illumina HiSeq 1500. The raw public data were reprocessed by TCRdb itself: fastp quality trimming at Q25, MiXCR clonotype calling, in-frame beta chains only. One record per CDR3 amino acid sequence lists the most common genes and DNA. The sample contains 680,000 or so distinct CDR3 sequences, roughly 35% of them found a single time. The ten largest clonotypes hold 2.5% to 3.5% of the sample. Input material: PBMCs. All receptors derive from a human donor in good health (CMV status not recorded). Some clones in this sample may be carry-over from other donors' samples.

The CDR3 sequence is CASSLLAGSINEQFF. In DNA form, the CDR3 reads TGTGCCAGCAGCTTGTTAGCGGGTTCGATAAATGAGCAGTTCTTC. This chain uses TRBV7-6 with TRBJ2-1; 7 positions agree with TRBD2. V lost 3 bases, J lost 7 bases, and 9 bases stayed unmatched. The CDR3 runs 15 residues. CDR1 and CDR2 from the germline V gene are SGHVS and FNYEAQ.

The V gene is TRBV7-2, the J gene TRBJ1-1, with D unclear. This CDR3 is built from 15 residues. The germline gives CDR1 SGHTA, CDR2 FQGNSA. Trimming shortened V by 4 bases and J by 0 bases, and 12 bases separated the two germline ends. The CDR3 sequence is CASSSRGGMNTEAFF. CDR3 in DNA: TGTGCCAGCAGCTCCCGTGGAGGGATGAACACTGAAGCTTTCTTT. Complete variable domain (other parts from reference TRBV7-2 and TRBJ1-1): GAGVSQSPSNKVTEKGKDVELRCDPISGHTALYWYRQSLGQGLEFLIYFQGNSAPDKSGLPSDRFSAERTGGSVSTLTIQRTQQEDSAVYLCASSSRGGMNTEAFFGQGTRLTVV.

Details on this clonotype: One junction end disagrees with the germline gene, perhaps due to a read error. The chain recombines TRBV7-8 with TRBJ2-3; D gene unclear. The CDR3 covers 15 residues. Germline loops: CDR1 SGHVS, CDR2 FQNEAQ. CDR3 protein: CDSSLKGSLGDTQYF. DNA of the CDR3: TGTGACAGCAGCTTAAAGGGTAGCTTGGGAGATACGCAGTATTTT.

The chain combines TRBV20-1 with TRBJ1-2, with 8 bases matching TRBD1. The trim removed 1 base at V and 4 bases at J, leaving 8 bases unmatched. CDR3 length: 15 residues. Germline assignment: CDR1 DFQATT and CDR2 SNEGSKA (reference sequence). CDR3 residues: CSARASGTGGYGYTF. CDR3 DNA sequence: TGCAGTGCTAGAGCCTCAGGGACAGGAGGCTATGGCTACACCTTC.

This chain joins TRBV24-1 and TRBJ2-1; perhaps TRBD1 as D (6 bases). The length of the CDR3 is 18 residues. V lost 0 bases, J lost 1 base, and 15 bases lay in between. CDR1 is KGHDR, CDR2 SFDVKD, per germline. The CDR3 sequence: CATSDLQVGGGSYNEQFF. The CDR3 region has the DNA TGTGCCACCAGTGATTTGCAAGTAGGGGGTGGTTCCTACAATGAGCAGTTCTTC.

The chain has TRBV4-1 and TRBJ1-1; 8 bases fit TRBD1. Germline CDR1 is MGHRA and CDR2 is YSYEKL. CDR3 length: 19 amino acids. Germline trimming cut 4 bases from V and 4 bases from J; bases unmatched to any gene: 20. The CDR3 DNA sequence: TGCGCCAGCAGCCTCCGAATCCCCGGACAGGGACAAGGGGGCACTGAAGCTTTCTTT. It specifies CASSLRIPGQGQGGTEAFF.

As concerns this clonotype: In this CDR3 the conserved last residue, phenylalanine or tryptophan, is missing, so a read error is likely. Here the CDR3 reads CASSWRRVIVNEQFL. CDR3 bases: TGTGCCAGTAGTTGGCGCAGGGTCATCGTCAATGAGCAGTTCTTA. The chain is built from TRBV19 and TRBJ2-1, with a weak D call TRBD1 (5 bases). The CDR3 runs to 15 residues. Trimming left V 5 bases short and J 6 bases short, with 17 bases between. CDR1 is LNHDA, CDR2 SQIVND, per germline (reference sequence).

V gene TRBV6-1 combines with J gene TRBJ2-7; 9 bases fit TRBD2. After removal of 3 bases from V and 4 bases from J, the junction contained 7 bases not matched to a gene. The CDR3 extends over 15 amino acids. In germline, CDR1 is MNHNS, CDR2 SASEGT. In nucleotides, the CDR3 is TGTGCCAGCAGTGACGGAGCGGGAGGAAGTTACGAGCAGTACTTC. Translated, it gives CASSDGAGGSYEQYF.

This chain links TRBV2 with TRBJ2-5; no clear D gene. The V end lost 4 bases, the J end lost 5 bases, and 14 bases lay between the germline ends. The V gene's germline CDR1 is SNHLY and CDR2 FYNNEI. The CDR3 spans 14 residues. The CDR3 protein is CASSGVLTEETQYF. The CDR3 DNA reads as TGTGCCAGCAGTGGGGTCCTGACGGAGGAGACCCAGTACTTC.

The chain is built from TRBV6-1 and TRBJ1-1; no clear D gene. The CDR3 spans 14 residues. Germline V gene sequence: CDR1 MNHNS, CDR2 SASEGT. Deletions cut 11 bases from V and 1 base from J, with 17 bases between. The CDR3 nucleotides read TGTGCCGCGGCAAGGGCAGGCCCGAACACTGAAGCTTTCTTT. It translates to CAAARAGPNTEAFF.

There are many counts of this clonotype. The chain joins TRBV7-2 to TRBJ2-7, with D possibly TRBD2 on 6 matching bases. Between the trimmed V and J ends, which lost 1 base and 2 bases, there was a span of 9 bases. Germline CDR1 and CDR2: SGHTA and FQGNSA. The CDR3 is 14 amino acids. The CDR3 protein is CASSLGLVTYEQYF. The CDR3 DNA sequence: TGTGCCAGCAGCTTAGGACTAGTTACCTACGAGCAGTACTTC. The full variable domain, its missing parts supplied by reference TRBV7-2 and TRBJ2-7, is GAGVSQSPSNKVTEKGKDVELRCDPISGHTALYWYRQSLGQGLEFLIYFQGNSAPDKSGLPSDRFSAERTGGSVSTLTIQRTQQEDSAVYLCASSLGLVTYEQYFGPGTRLTVT.

Here the CDR3 reads CASRRPGTSGGRDFF. CDR3 nucleotide sequence: TGTGCCAGCAGGCGCCCCGGGACTAGCGGGGGTAGGGATTTCTTC. The chain recombines TRBV28 with TRBJ2-1; TRBD2 aligns across 14 bases. The CDR3 is made up of 15 amino acids. With V trimmed by 6 bases and J by 16 bases, 14 bases remained unmatched. Germline CDR1 reads MDHEN; CDR2 reads SYDVKM.

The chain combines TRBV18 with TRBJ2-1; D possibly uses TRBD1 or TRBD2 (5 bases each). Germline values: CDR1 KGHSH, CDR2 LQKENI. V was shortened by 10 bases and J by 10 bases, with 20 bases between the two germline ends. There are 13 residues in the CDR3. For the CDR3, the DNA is TGTGCCACGAATAGAGCTAATGGGGACGAGCAGTTCTTC. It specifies CATNRANGDEQFF.

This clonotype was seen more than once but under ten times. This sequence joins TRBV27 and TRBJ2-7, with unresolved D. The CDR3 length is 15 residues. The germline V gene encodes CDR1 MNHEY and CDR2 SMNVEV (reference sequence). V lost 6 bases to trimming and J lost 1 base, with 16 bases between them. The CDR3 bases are TGTGCCAGCAGAGGAAGCAGCCGTGCTTCCTACGAGCAGTACTTC. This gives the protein CASRGSSRASYEQYF.

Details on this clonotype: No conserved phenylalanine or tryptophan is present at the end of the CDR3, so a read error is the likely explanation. CDR3 in DNA: TGTGCCAGTAATATAGCTCAGGTCGGGACTGGGGCCAACGTCCTGACTTTA. It yields the protein CASNIAQVGTGANVLTL. V gene TRBV19 combines with J gene TRBJ2-6; weak D call: TRBD2 (5 bases). The CDR3 totals 17 residues. Germline loops: CDR1 LNHDA, CDR2 SQIVND (reference sequence).

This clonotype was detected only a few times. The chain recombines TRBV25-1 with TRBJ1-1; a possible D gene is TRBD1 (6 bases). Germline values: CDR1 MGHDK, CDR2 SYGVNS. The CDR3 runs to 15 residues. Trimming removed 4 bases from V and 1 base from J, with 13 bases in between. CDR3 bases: TGTGCCAGCAGTGGAGGCGGACAGCCGAACACTGAAGCTTTCTTT. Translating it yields CASSGGGQPNTEAFF.

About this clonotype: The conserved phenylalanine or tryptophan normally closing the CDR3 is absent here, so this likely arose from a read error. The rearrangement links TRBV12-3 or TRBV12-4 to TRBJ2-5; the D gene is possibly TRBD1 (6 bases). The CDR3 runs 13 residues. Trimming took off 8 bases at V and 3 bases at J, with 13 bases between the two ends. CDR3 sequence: CASRRGQKETQYL. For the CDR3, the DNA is TGTGCCAGCCGTCGTGGACAGAAAGAGACCCAGTACTTA.

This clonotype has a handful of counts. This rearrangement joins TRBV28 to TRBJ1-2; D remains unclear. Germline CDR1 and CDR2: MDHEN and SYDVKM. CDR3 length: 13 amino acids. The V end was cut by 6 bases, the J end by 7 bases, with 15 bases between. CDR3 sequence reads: CASSPYGVGGYTF. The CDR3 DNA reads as TGTGCCAGCAGCCCGTACGGGGTGGGTGGCTACACCTTC.

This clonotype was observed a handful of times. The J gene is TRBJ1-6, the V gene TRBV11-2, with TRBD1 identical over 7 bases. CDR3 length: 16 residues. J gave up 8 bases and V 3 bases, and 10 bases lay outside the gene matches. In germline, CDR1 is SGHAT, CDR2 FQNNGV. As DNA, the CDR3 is TGTGCCAGCAGCTTCTCACCGACAGGGCGCCATTCACCCCTCCACTTT. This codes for CASSFSPTGRHSPLHF.

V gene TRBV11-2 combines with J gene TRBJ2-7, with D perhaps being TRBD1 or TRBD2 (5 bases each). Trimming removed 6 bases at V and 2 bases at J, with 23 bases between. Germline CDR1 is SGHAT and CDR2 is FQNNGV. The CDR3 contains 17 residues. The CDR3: CASRGSYRGRQAYEQYF. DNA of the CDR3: TGTGCCAGCAGAGGATCTTATAGGGGACGTCAGGCCTACGAGCAGTACTTC.

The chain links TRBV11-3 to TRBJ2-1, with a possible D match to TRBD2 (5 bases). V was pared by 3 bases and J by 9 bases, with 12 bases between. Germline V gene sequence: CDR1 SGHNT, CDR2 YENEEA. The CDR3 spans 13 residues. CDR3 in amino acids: CASSFPGGGEQFF. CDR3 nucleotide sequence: TGTGCCAGCAGCTTTCCCGGAGGAGGTGAGCAGTTCTTC.

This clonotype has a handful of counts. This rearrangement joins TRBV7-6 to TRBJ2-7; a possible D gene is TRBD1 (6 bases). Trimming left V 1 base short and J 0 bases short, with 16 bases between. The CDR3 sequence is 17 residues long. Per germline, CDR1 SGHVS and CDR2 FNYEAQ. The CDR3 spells CASSLEALGAGSYEQYF. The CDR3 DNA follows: TGTGCCAGCAGCTTAGAAGCTTTGGGGGCCGGCTCCTACGAGCAGTACTTC.